This TCR beta chain is drawn from a study of T cells in Graves' hyperthyroidism and ophthalmopathy. Authors of the study amplified TCR beta CDR3 regions from RNA transcripts. The HTBI primer set served for first-round RT-PCR of the TCR CDR3. TCRdb fed the multiplex PCR reads into MiXCR, producing one record per CDR3 protein. This sample yields roughly 380,000 distinct CDR3 sequences, of which around 14% are seen a single time; approximately 11% belongs to the top ten. This clonotype was detected many times. J was trimmed by 8 bases and V by 6 bases; bases with no gene match: 10. Germline-derived CDR1 and CDR2 are MNHNS and SASEGT. This CDR3 has 16 residues. A lack of ophthalmopathy progression within 18 months defined stable Graves' hyperthyroidism. Exclusion followed for patients with uncontrolled infection, other autoimmune disease, pregnancy or lactation.

The sequencing sample was made of blood. The TCR originated in a woman aged 60-75 years with Graves' hyperthyroidism. The chain combines TRBV6-1 with TRBJ1-4, with 12 bases aligning to TRBD1. Written as DNA, the CDR3 is TGTGCCAGCAGGAGGATTATAGGGACAGGGGGCGAAAAACTGTTTTTT. It is translated as CASRRIIGTGGEKLFF.